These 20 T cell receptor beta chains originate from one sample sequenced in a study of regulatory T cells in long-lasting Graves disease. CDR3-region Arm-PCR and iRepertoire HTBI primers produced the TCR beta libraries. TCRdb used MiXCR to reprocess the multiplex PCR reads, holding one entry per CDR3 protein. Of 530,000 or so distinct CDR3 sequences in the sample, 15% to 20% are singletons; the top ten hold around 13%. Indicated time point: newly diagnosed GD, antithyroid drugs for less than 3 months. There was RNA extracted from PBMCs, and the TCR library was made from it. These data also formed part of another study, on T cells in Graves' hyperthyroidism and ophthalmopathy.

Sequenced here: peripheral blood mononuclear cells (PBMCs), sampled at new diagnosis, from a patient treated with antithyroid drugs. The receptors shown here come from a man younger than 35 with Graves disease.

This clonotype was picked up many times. CDR3 loop: CSVDRGGELFF. CDR3 bases: TGCAGCGTTGATAGGGGCGGGGAGCTGTTTTTT. The V gene is TRBV29-1, the J gene TRBJ2-2, with D perhaps TRBD1 (5 bases). The V end was cut by 3 bases, the J end by 7 bases, with 6 bases between. Germline CDR1 is SQVTM and CDR2 is ANQGSEA. The CDR3 runs 11 residues.

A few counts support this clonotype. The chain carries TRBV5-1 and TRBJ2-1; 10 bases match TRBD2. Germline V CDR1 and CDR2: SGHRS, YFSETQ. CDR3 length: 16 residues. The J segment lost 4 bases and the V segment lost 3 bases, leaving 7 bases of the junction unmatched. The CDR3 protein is CASSWRTSGVYNEQFF. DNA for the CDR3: TGCGCCAGCAGCTGGAGAACTAGCGGGGTTTACAATGAGCAGTTCTTC.

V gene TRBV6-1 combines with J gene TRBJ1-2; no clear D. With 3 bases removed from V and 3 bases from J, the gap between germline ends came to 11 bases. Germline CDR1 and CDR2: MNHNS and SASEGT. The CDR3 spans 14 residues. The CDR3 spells CASSDPGVDYGYTF. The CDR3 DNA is TGTGCCAGCAGTGATCCCGGGGTGGACTATGGCTACACCTTC.

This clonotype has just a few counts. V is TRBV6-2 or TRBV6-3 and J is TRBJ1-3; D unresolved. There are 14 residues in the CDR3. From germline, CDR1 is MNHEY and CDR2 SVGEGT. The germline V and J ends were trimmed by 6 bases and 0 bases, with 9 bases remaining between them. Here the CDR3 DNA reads TGTGCCAGCAGGGGCGTCGGCTCTGGAAACACCATATATTTT. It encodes CASRGVGSGNTIYF.

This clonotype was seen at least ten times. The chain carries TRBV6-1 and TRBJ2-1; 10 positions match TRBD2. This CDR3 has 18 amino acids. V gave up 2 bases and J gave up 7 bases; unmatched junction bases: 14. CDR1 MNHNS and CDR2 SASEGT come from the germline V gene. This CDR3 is CASSERDYLAGVRNEQFF. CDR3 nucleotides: TGTGCCAGCAGTGAACGGGACTATCTAGCGGGAGTCAGGAATGAGCAGTTCTTC.

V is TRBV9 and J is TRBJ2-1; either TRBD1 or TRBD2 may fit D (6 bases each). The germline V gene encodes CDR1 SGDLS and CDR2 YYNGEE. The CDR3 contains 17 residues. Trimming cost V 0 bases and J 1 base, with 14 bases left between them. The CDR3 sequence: CASSVAWGRGSYNEQFF. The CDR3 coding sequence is TGTGCCAGCAGCGTAGCCTGGGGGCGGGGTTCCTACAATGAGCAGTTCTTC. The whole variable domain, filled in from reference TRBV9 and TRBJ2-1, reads DSGVTQTPKHLITATGQRVTLRCSPRSGDLSVYWYQQSLDQGLQFLIQYYNGEERAKGNILERFSAQQFPDLHSELNLSSLELGDSALYFCASSVAWGRGSYNEQFFGPGTRLTVL.

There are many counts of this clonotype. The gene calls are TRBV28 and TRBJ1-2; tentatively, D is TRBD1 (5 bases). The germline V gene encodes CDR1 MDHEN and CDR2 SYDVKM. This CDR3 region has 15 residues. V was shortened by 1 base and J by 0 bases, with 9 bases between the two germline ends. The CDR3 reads CASSLSGRANYGYTF. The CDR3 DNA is TGTGCCAGCAGTTTATCCGGCAGGGCTAACTATGGCTACACCTTC.

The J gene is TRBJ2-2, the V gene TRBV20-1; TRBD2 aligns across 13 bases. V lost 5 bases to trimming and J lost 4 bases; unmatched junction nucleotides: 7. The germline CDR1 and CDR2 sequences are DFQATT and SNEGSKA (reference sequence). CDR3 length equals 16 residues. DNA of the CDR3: TGCAGTGCTTCACGGACTAGCGGGAGAAGCACCGGGGAGCTGTTTTTT. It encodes CSASRTSGRSTGELFF.

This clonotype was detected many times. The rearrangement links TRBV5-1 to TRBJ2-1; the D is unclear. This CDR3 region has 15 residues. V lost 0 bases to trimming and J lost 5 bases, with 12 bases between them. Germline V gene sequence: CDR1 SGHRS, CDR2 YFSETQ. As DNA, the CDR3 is TGCGCCAGCAGCTTGGTTGTGACTGGTGACAATGAGCAGTTCTTC. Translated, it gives CASSLVVTGDNEQFF.

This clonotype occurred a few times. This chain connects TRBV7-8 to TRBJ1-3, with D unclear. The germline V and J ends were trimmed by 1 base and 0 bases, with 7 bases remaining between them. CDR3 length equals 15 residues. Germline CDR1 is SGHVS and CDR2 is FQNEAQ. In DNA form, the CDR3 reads TGTGCCAGCAGCTTAGATCCAGTCTCTGGAAACACCATATATTTT. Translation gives CASSLDPVSGNTIYF.

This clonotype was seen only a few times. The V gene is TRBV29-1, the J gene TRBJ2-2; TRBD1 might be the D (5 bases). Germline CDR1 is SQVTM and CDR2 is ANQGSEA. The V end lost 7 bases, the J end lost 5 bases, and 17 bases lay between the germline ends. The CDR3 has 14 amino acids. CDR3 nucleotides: TGCAGCGCCCGATTCCCAGGGCCTACCGGGGAGCTGTTTTTT. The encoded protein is CSARFPGPTGELFF.

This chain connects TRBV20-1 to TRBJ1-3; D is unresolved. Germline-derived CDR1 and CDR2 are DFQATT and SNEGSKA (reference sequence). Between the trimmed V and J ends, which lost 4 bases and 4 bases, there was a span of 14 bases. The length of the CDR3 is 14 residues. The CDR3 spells CSAIGQAGGNTIYF. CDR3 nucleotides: TGCAGTGCTATTGGCCAGGCCGGGGGAAACACCATATATTTT.

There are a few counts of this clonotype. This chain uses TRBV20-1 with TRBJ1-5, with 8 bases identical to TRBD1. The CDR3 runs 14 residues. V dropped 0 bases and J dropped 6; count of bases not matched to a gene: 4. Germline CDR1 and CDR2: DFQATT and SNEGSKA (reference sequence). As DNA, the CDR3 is TGCAGTGCTAGAGACCCAGGGGGCAGTCAGCCCCAGCATTTT. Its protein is CSARDPGGSQPQHF.

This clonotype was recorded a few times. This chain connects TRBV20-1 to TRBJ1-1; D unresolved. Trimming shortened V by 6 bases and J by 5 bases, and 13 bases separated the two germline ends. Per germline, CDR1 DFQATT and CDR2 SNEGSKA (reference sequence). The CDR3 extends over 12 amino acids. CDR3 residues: CSALGRKTEAFF. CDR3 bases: TGCAGTGCCCTTGGACGGAAGACTGAAGCTTTCTTT.

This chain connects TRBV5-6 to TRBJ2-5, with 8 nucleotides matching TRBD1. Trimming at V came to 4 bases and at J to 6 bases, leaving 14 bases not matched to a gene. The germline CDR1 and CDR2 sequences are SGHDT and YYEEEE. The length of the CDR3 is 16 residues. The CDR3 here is CASSIGGQGAMKTQYF. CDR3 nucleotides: TGTGCCAGCAGCATAGGAGGGCAGGGGGCCATGAAGACCCAGTACTTC.

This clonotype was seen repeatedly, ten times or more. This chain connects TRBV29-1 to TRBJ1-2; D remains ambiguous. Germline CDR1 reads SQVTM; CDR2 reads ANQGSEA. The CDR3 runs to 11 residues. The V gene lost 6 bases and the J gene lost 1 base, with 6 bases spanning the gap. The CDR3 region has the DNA TGCAGCGTGAAGGTTAACTATGGCTACACCTTC. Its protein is CSVKVNYGYTF.

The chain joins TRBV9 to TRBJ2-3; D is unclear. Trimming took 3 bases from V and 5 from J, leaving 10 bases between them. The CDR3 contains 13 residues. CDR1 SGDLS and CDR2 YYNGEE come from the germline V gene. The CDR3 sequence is CASSGWKGDTQYF. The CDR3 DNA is TGTGCCAGCAGCGGCTGGAAAGGAGATACGCAGTATTTT.

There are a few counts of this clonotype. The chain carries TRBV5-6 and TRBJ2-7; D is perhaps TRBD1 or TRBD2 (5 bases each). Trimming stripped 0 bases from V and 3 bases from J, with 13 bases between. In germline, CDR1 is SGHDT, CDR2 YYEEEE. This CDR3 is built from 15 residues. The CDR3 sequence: CASSLGPRDLYEQYF. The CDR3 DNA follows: TGTGCCAGCAGCTTGGGTCCGAGGGACCTCTACGAGCAGTACTTC.

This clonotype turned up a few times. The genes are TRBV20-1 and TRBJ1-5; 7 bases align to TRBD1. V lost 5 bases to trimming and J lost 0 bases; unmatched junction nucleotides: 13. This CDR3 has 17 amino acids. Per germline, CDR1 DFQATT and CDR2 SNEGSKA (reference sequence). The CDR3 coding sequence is TGCAGTGCTCATACAGGGGCGCGGGACATTAGCAATCAGCCCCAGCATTTT. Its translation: CSAHTGARDISNQPQHF.

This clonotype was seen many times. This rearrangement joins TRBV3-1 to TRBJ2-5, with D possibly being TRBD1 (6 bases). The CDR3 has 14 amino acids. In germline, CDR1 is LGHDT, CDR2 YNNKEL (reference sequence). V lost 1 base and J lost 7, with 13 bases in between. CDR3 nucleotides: TGTGCCAGCAGCCAAGCAACAGGGCATGGGACCCAGTACTTC. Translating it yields CASSQATGHGTQYF.